One and the same sample provided the 23 T cell receptor beta chains below, sequenced in a study of T cells in tuberculosis. TCRdb's copy holds only in-frame clones and misses some; the assay was immunoSEQ multiplex PCR. The table includes under 40,000 clones, roughly 93% detected once. The sequenced material came from PBMCs. The receptors here all came from a donor aged 10-29 years with latent tuberculosis or without tuberculosis infection.

This CDR3 reads CASSLDWTGSYNEQFF. DNA of the CDR3: TGTGCCAGCAGCTTGGACTGGACAGGGAGCTACAATGAGCAGTTCTTC. This chain uses TRBV5-6 with TRBJ2-1, with 8 bases fitting TRBD1. Germline V gene data show CDR1 as SGHDT and CDR2 as YYEEEE. The CDR3 sequence is 16 residues long. V was pared by 0 bases and J by 3 bases, with 5 bases of the junction left unmatched.

The J gene is TRBJ2-1, the V gene TRBV6-1; TRBD1 might be the D (6 bases). In germline, CDR1 is MNHNS, CDR2 SASEGT. The CDR3 extends over 14 amino acids. Trimming took 10 bases from V and 4 from J, leaving 17 bases between them. CDR3 in amino acids: CAIESGTRYNEQFF. For the CDR3, the DNA is TGTGCCATTGAGTCGGGGACACGGTACAATGAGCAGTTCTTC.

The chain carries TRBV29-1 and TRBJ1-1, with D tentatively TRBD1 (5 bases). The CDR3 runs to 11 residues. From germline, CDR1 is SQVTM and CDR2 ANQGSEA. Trimming left V 7 bases short and J 5 bases short, with 11 bases between. The CDR3 sequence is CSGAGLTEAFF. The CDR3 DNA follows: TGCAGCGGGGCGGGACTGACTGAAGCTTTCTTT.

The rearrangement joins TRBV29-1 to TRBJ2-5; the match to TRBD2 covers 12 bases. This CDR3 has 15 amino acids. V lost 6 bases and J lost 1; bases outside the gene matches: 6. Per germline, CDR1 SQVTM and CDR2 ANQGSEA. The CDR3: CSVLGLAGFQETQYF. The CDR3 bases are TGCAGCGTCCTAGGACTAGCGGGGTTCCAAGAGACCCAGTACTTC.

The chain employs TRBV5-1 and TRBJ2-1, with a possible D match to TRBD2 (6 bases). Per germline, CDR1 SGHRS and CDR2 YFSETQ. This CDR3 has 14 residues. Trimming cost V 0 bases and J 7 bases, with 11 bases left between them. CDR3 nucleotides: TGCGCCAGCAGCTTGGCCGGGACTTCTAATGAGCAGTTCTTC. Residues: CASSLAGTSNEQFF.

The V gene is TRBV29-1, the J gene TRBJ1-2, with a possible D match to TRBD1 (5 bases). CDR1 is SQVTM, CDR2 ANQGSEA, per germline. V lost 7 bases, J lost 0 bases, and 12 bases lay in between. This CDR3 is 13 amino acids long. For the CDR3, the DNA is TGCAGCGCACTTCGGGGGGCTAACTATGGCTACACCTTC. Protein sequence: CSALRGANYGYTF.

V is TRBV6-5 and J is TRBJ1-1; 7 nucleotides match TRBD1. The CDR3 runs to 15 residues. Per germline, CDR1 MNHEY and CDR2 SVGAGI. J lost 4 bases, V lost 1 base, and 6 bases had no gene match. DNA for the CDR3: TGTGCCAGCAGTTACTTAGGACAGGTGGGCACTGAAGCTTTCTTT. Amino acids: CASSYLGQVGTEAFF.

The rearrangement joins TRBV27 to TRBJ1-5; no clear D gene. CDR1 is MNHEY, CDR2 SMNVEV, per germline (reference sequence). The CDR3 covers 16 residues. The V end was cut by 4 bases, the J end by 10 bases, with 23 bases between. CDR3 in amino acids: CASSSGFGSVRFPQHF. DNA of the CDR3: TGTGCCAGCAGTTCGGGGTTCGGGTCGGTCCGCTTCCCCCAGCATTTT.

V and J are TRBV2 and TRBJ1-5; tentatively, D is TRBD1 (5 bases). This CDR3 is built from 14 residues. CDR1 is SNHLY, CDR2 FYNNEI, per germline. V gave up 2 bases and J gave up 5 bases, with 10 bases separating them. The CDR3 protein is CASSEMTAYQPQHF. Written as DNA, the CDR3 is TGTGCCAGCAGTGAAATGACAGCTTATCAGCCCCAGCATTTT.

As regards this clone: Other DNA variants within this sample encode the same CDR3. The chain has TRBV30 and TRBJ1-5, with a weak D call TRBD1 (5 bases). The CDR3 is made up of 13 amino acids. Trimming took 2 bases from V and 5 from J, leaving 10 bases between them. Germline lookup yields CDR1 GTSNPN and CDR2 SVGIG (reference sequence). The chain's CDR3 is CAWSFGGDQPQHF. The CDR3 bases are TGTGCCTGGAGTTTTGGGGGGGATCAGCCCCAGCATTTT.

This clone was picked up one time. V gene TRBV9 combines with J gene TRBJ2-3; D gene ambiguous. Germline loops: CDR1 SGDLS, CDR2 YYNGEE. V was clipped by 0 bases and J by 3 bases, with 8 bases between them. This CDR3 region has 14 residues. The CDR3 sequence is CASSVVAVTDTQYF. Written as DNA, the CDR3 is TGTGCCAGCAGCGTAGTAGCAGTGACAGATACGCAGTATTTT.

The V gene is TRBV6-1, the J gene TRBJ1-2, with unresolved D. The CDR3 spans 14 residues. Per germline, CDR1 MNHNS and CDR2 SASEGT. V gave up 6 bases and J gave up 6 bases, with 17 bases separating them. In nucleotides, the CDR3 is TGTGCCAGCAGCCCCGAGGGCAGAGAGCATGGCTACACCTTC. Encoded protein: CASSPEGREHGYTF.

V is TRBV19 and J is TRBJ2-1; 11 bases map to TRBD2. The length of the CDR3 is 15 residues. The trim removed 5 bases at V and 10 bases at J, leaving 10 bases unmatched. Germline CDR1 reads LNHDA; CDR2 reads SQIVND (reference sequence). CDR3 residues: CASSQQLAGEEEQFF. CDR3 DNA: TGTGCCAGTAGTCAACAACTAGCGGGGGAAGAGGAGCAGTTCTTC.

The chain employs TRBV30 and TRBJ1-6; 9 nucleotides line up with TRBD1. CDR1 GTSNPN and CDR2 SVGIG come from the germline V gene (reference sequence). The J segment lost 9 bases and the V segment lost 8 bases, leaving 14 bases of the junction unmatched. The CDR3 totals 15 residues. CDR3 sequence reads: CAMGQGSNVASPLHF. The DNA for the CDR3 is TGTGCCATGGGACAGGGATCGAATGTGGCTTCACCCCTCCACTTT.

V gene TRBV2 combines with J gene TRBJ1-6; 7 nucleotides agree with TRBD1. V lost 6 bases and J lost 10; bases outside the gene matches: 12. CDR3 length: 15 amino acids. Germline CDR1 SNHLY, CDR2 FYNNEI. The CDR3: CASRLEQGRGSPLHF. Written as DNA, the CDR3 is TGTGCCAGCAGACTCGAACAGGGGAGAGGCTCACCCCTCCACTTT.

The rearrangement joins TRBV29-1 to TRBJ1-2; perhaps TRBD1 as D (6 bases). V was trimmed by 6 bases and J by 2 bases, leaving 22 bases between them. The germline CDR1 and CDR2 sequences are SQVTM and ANQGSEA. The CDR3 totals 16 residues. The CDR3 DNA reads TGCAGCGTCCTAACCACCGTCGGACAGCGAAACTATGGCTACACCTTC. It translates to CSVLTTVGQRNYGYTF.

The chain couples TRBV18 to TRBJ1-1; 10 bases agree with TRBD1. This CDR3 contains 14 residues. V lost 4 bases to trimming and J lost 1 base; unmatched junction nucleotides: 0. The germline V gene has CDR1 KGHSH and CDR2 LQKENI. CDR3 nucleotides: TGTGCCAGCTCACGACAGGGGGCGAACACTGAAGCTTTCTTT. Its protein product is CASSRQGANTEAFF. Full variable domain (rest looked up from reference TRBV18 and TRBJ1-1): NAGVMQNPRHLVRRRGQEARLRCSPMKGHSHVYWYRQLPEEGLKFMVYLQKENIIDESGMPKERFSAEFPKEGPSILRIQQVVRGDSAAYFCASSRQGANTEAFFGQGTRLTVV.

This rearrangement joins TRBV27 to TRBJ2-2; D uncertain. Germline CDR1 MNHEY, CDR2 SMNVEV (reference sequence). This CDR3 spans 20 amino acids. V lost 4 bases and J lost 3, with 27 bases in between. The CDR3 nucleotides read TGTGCCAGCAGTTCGCGCGTTTCTCTACGCCGGTACCAGGACACCGGGGAGCTGTTTTTT. Translated, it gives CASSSRVSLRRYQDTGELFF.

V gene TRBV29-1 combines with J gene TRBJ2-6, with a weak D call TRBD2 (6 bases). The CDR3 has 16 residues. Trimming removed 2 bases from V and 2 bases from J, with 13 bases in between. From germline, CDR1 is SQVTM and CDR2 ANQGSEA. The CDR3 sequence: CSVESPSAAGANVLTF. Written as DNA, the CDR3 is TGCAGCGTTGAATCCCCTAGCGCGGCTGGGGCCAACGTCCTGACTTTC.

This rearrangement joins TRBV11-2 to TRBJ2-2, with TRBD1 matching over 8 bases. CDR1 SGHAT and CDR2 FQNNGV come from the germline V gene. There are 16 residues in the CDR3. V lost 5 bases to trimming and J lost 2 bases; unmatched junction nucleotides: 7. Here the CDR3 reads CASSKYGTGNTGELFF. The CDR3 DNA reads TGTGCCAGCAGCAAATACGGGACAGGAAACACCGGGGAGCTGTTTTTT.

V gene TRBV11-1 combines with J gene TRBJ2-1; possibly TRBD1 for D (5 bases). CDR3 length: 15 amino acids. Germline V gene sequence: CDR1 SGHAT, CDR2 FQDESV (reference sequence). Trimming removed 2 bases from V and 7 bases from J, with 15 bases in between. The CDR3 nucleotides are TGTGCCAGCAGCTTACAGGGAACACGGCGAAATGAGCAGTTCTTC. Protein: CASSLQGTRRNEQFF.

The chain combines TRBV27 with TRBJ2-7, with a possible D match to TRBD1 (5 bases). The length of the CDR3 is 13 residues. Germline lookup yields CDR1 MNHEY and CDR2 SMNVEV (reference sequence). V was trimmed by 5 bases and J by 2 bases, leaving 10 bases between them. The CDR3 region is CASSERGPYEQYF. The CDR3 DNA reads as TGTGCCAGCAGTGAAAGGGGCCCCTACGAGCAGTACTTC.

V is TRBV5-5 and J is TRBJ1-6, with unresolved D. This CDR3 spans 14 amino acids. From germline, CDR1 is SGHKS and CDR2 YYEKEE (reference sequence). Trimming took 1 base from V and 14 from J, leaving 16 bases between them. The CDR3 sequence is CASSLQSGLSALHF. The CDR3 bases are TGTGCCAGCAGCTTGCAGTCAGGACTTAGCGCCCTCCACTTT.